This T cell receptor beta chain was profiled in a study of early T cells in non-severe SARS-CoV-2 infection. Attachment of unique molecular identifiers to individual cDNA molecules was performed. Via MiXCR, TCRdb re-called the 5' RACE reads, giving one row per CDR3 protein. The table includes 27,000 or so distinct CDR3 sequences, 3% to 5% detected once. The ends lost 5 bases at V and 5 bases at J; junction bases unmatched: 1. The germline V gene encodes CDR1 MNHEY and CDR2 SVGEGT. The CDR3 runs to 12 residues. The study's findings and limits: Matching with VDJdb favored anti-spike CD8 responses (missing private and CD4 specificities).

The sample holds many counts of this clonotype. Antigen: not known. The receptor was isolated from an adult who was a healthcare worker with PCR-confirmed SARS-CoV-2 infection or an uninfected control (not recorded which). The sequenced sample was whole blood. V and J are TRBV6-2 or TRBV6-3 and TRBJ2-5, with 8 bases aligning to TRBD1. The CDR3 is CASSRQGETQYF. The CDR3 DNA reads as TGTGCCAGCAGTCGACAGGGGGAGACCCAGTACTTC.